Below, 30 T cell receptor beta chains from the same sample are listed, as sequenced in a study of control samples from healthy donors and cancer patients. Generated by immunoSEQ multiplex PCR, the TCRdb table keeps only in-frame clones and is missing some. The sample yields roughly 88,000 clones, around 92% seen once. The sequencing sample was made of blood. These receptors all stem from a man aged 45 to 65 in good health.

The chain joins TRBV7-2 to TRBJ1-6, with D hard to call. CDR1 is SGHTA, CDR2 FQGNSA, per germline. This CDR3 region has 12 residues. V was clipped by 5 bases and J by 6 bases, with 5 bases between them. The CDR3 coding sequence is TGTGCCAGCAGCCGAATTAATTCACCCCTCCACTTT. Protein product: CASSRINSPLHF. Supplemented by reference TRBV7-2 and TRBJ1-6, the full variable domain reads GAGVSQSPSNKVTEKGKDVELRCDPISGHTALYWYRQSLGQGLEFLIYFQGNSAPDKSGLPSDRFSAERTGGSVSTLTIQRTQQEDSAVYLCASSRINSPLHFGNGTRLTVT.

The gene calls are TRBV11-2 and TRBJ1-4; no clear D. Germline V gene data show CDR1 as SGHAT and CDR2 as FQNNGV. This CDR3 is built from 13 residues. V shed 4 bases and J shed 4 bases, with 7 bases lying between them. The CDR3 region is CASSSTRNEKLFF. CDR3 nucleotide sequence: TGTGCCAGCAGCTCAACACGTAATGAAAAACTGTTTTTT.

The chain employs TRBV2 and TRBJ1-6, with D perhaps matching TRBD1 (5 bases). Deletions cut 4 bases from V and 7 bases from J, with 11 bases between. Germline CDR1 and CDR2: SNHLY and FYNNEI. The CDR3 consists of 14 residues. For the CDR3, the DNA is TGTGCCAGCAGTGGGACATCCGCCAATTCACCCCTCCACTTT. It specifies CASSGTSANSPLHF.

The rearrangement uses TRBV11-2 and TRBJ2-3, with D maybe TRBD1 (6 bases). V lost 3 bases and J lost 1, with 14 bases in between. The CDR3 contains 16 residues. CDR1 and CDR2 from the germline V gene are SGHAT and FQNNGV. In nucleotides, the CDR3 is TGTGCCAGCAGCTTTCATCTACAGGGAGGCACAGATACGCAGTATTTT. Encoded protein: CASSFHLQGGTDTQYF.

V usage is TRBV5-4 and J usage is TRBJ1-2; perhaps TRBD1 as D (5 bases). Trimming took off 2 bases at V and 1 base at J, with 6 bases between the two ends. This CDR3 has 13 amino acids. Germline CDR1 is SGHNT and CDR2 is YYREEE (reference sequence). CDR3 coding DNA: TGTGCCAGCAGCTTTCAGGGTAACTATGGCTACACCTTC. This gives the protein CASSFQGNYGYTF.

V usage is TRBV30 and J usage is TRBJ2-5; D possibly corresponds to TRBD2 (5 bases). V was cut by 5 bases and J by 9 bases, with 13 bases left in between. The germline V gene has CDR1 GTSNPN and CDR2 SVGIG (reference sequence). This CDR3 is built from 11 residues. The CDR3 DNA reads TGTGCCTGGGGACTGATGGAGGCCCAGTACTTC. This codes for CAWGLMEAQYF. Full variable domain (missing parts from reference TRBV30 and TRBJ2-5): SQTIHQWPATLVQPVGSPLSLECTVEGTSNPNLYWYRQAAGRGLQLLFYSVGIGQISSEVPQNLSASRPQDRQFILSSKKLLLSDSGFYLCAWGLMEAQYFGPGTRLLVL.

The rearrangement uses TRBV21-1 and TRBJ1-5. TRBV21-1 is tagged as a pseudogene. CDR3 size: 19 residues. CDR3 residues: CASSKGPVLRWESNQPQHF. CDR3 nucleotides: TGTGCCAGCAGCAAAGGTCCCGTTCTACGGTGGGAGAGCAATCAGCCCCAGCATTTT.

The chain carries TRBV11-2 and TRBJ2-7; no definite D call. In germline, CDR1 is SGHAT, CDR2 FQNNGV. CDR3 length equals 14 residues. V lost 1 base and J lost 0, with 7 bases in between. In DNA, the CDR3 is TGTGCCAGCAGCTTAGGGCAGAGCTCCTACGAGCAGTACTTC. Its translation is CASSLGQSSYEQYF.

The V call is TRBV19, the J call TRBJ2-3, with a weak D call TRBD1 (6 bases). V was trimmed by 5 bases and J by 4 bases, leaving 22 bases between them. Germline lookup yields CDR1 LNHDA and CDR2 SQIVND (reference sequence). The CDR3 extends over 17 amino acids. The CDR3 sequence is CASSAERSPEGADTQYF. The CDR3 DNA follows: TGTGCCAGTAGTGCAGAACGCTCTCCAGAGGGGGCAGATACGCAGTATTTT.

The chain links TRBV6-5 to TRBJ1-6; D is perhaps TRBD1 (6 bases). Germline CDR1 is MNHEY and CDR2 is SVGAGI. V shed 7 bases and J shed 10 bases, with 14 bases lying between them. The CDR3 is 13 residues long. This chain's CDR3 is CASTKAGGSPLHF. For the CDR3, the DNA is TGTGCCAGCACCAAGGCGGGGGGCTCACCCCTCCACTTT.

Written as DNA, the CDR3 is TGTGCCAGCAGCTTACGGACTGCTGAAGCTTTCTTT. Protein sequence: CASSLRTAEAFF. The J gene is TRBJ1-1, the V gene TRBV11-2; the D is unclear. Trimming cost V 2 bases and J 6 bases, with 7 bases left between them. CDR3 size: 12 residues. CDR1 SGHAT and CDR2 FQNNGV come from the germline V gene.

This chain uses TRBV19 with TRBJ1-4, with D perhaps TRBD1 (5 bases). V lost 6 bases and J lost 7, with 6 bases in between. This CDR3 spans 11 amino acids. CDR1 and CDR2 (germline): LNHDA, SQIVND (reference sequence). In nucleotides, the CDR3 is TGTGCCAGTAGGGGGGGTGAAAAACTGTTTTTT. It yields the protein CASRGGEKLFF.

The V and J genes are TRBV12-5 and TRBJ1-5, with no clear D. The germline V gene encodes CDR1 LGHNT and CDR2 FRNRAP. This CDR3 comprises 14 residues. V lost 3 bases to trimming and J lost 0 bases, with 6 bases between them. The CDR3 nucleotides are TGTGCTAGTGGTTTCGGAGGTAGCAATCAGCCCCAGCATTTT. Its translation is CASGFGGSNQPQHF.

With regard to this clone: Different DNA sequences within this sample yield the same CDR3. The chain joins TRBV29-1 to TRBJ2-3; unclear D gene. CDR1 is SQVTM and CDR2 is ANQGSEA in the germline V gene. The CDR3 covers 12 residues. With 3 bases removed from V and 3 bases from J, the gap between germline ends came to 7 bases. CDR3 DNA: TGCAGCGTTGAGGTAGGGACAGATACGCAGTATTTT. Translation: CSVEVGTDTQYF.

A word on this clone: A read error may account for a junction end that differs from germline. The sample has other DNA sequences that encode this CDR3 too. This sequence joins TRBV7-2 and TRBJ1-2, with 9 bases aligning to TRBD1. CDR1 is SGHTA, CDR2 FQGNSA, per germline. The CDR3 runs 14 residues. This chain's CDR3 is CASSLGDRVHGYTF. The CDR3 nucleotides read TGCGCCAGCAGCTTAGGGGACAGGGTTCATGGCTACACCTTC.

This chain links TRBV27 with TRBJ1-6, with 9 nucleotides matching TRBD1. Trimming at V came to 4 bases and at J to 7 bases, leaving 5 bases not matched to a gene. The CDR3 is made up of 15 amino acids. Germline V gene data show CDR1 as MNHEY and CDR2 as SMNVEV (reference sequence). CDR3 DNA sequence: TGTGCCAGCAGTTACAGGGGGCAGGGAAATTCACCCCTCCACTTT. It encodes CASSYRGQGNSPLHF.

The rearrangement joins TRBV7-9 to TRBJ1-6; D is possibly TRBD1 (5 bases). The CDR3 is made up of 14 amino acids. Trimming pared 6 bases from V and 5 bases from J, leaving 11 bases between. Germline CDR1 is SEHNR and CDR2 is FQNEAQ (reference sequence). Here the CDR3 reads CASRRDGNNSPLHF. CDR3 sequence (DNA): TGTGCCAGCAGGAGGGACGGGAATAATTCACCCCTCCACTTT.

This rearrangement joins TRBV5-1 to TRBJ2-3; 9 bases align to TRBD2. This CDR3 is built from 14 residues. The junction had 0 bases not matched to a gene; V was cut back by 0 bases and J by 4 bases. Germline V gene data show CDR1 as SGHRS and CDR2 as YFSETQ. This chain's CDR3 is CASSLGLAADTQYF. The CDR3 bases are TGCGCCAGCAGCTTGGGACTAGCGGCAGATACGCAGTATTTT.

This chain uses TRBV30 with TRBJ2-1; no clear D gene. Germline CDR1 and CDR2: GTSNPN and SVGIG (reference sequence). Trimming shortened V by 2 bases and J by 12 bases, and 26 bases separated the two germline ends. This CDR3 has 16 amino acids. CDR3 protein: CAWSLKGTSPSLGQFF. DNA of the CDR3: TGTGCCTGGAGTCTAAAGGGCACCTCCCCCTCCTTGGGGCAGTTCTTC. The full variable domain, completed using reference TRBV30 and TRBJ2-1, is SQTIHQWPATLVQPVGSPLSLECTVEGTSNPNLYWYRQAAGRGLQLLFYSVGIGQISSEVPQNLSASRPQDRQFILSSKKLLLSDSGFYLCAWSLKGTSPSLGQFFGPGTRLTVL.

J is TRBJ2-2 and V is TRBV19, with D hard to call. The CDR3 length is 11 residues. Trimming stripped 7 bases from V and 8 bases from J, with 8 bases between. Per the germline V gene, CDR1 is LNHDA and CDR2 is SQIVND (reference sequence). In nucleotides, the CDR3 is TGTGCCAGTACGCACCTGGGGGAGCTGTTTTTT. Protein: CASTHLGELFF.

V is TRBV5-6 and J is TRBJ2-4; D ambiguous. CDR1 and CDR2 from the germline V gene are SGHDT and YYEEEE. The V and J ends lost 7 bases and 0 bases respectively, with 14 bases between them. The CDR3 contains 15 residues. The CDR3 DNA is TGTGCCAGCTCCCTCATCGATTTAGCCAAAAACATTCAGTACTTC. Translated: CASSLIDLAKNIQYF.

The chain combines TRBV27 with TRBJ1-3, with a possible D match to TRBD1 (5 bases). CDR1 is MNHEY, CDR2 SMNVEV, per germline (reference sequence). This CDR3 has 13 residues. V was cut by 3 bases and J by 4 bases, with 7 bases left in between. The CDR3 is CASSFGGGNTIYF. DNA for the CDR3: TGTGCCAGCAGTTTCGGGGGGGGAAACACCATATATTTT.

The V call is TRBV12-5, the J call TRBJ1-3; D gene uncertain. From germline, CDR1 is LGHNT and CDR2 FRNRAP. Trimming took 3 bases from V and 4 from J, leaving 7 bases between them. This CDR3 is 13 amino acids long. This CDR3 reads CASGFLPGNTIYF. For the CDR3, the DNA is TGTGCTAGTGGTTTTCTTCCAGGAAACACCATATATTTT.

The rearrangement uses TRBV10-3 and TRBJ1-2, with D hard to call. Trimming cost V 6 bases and J 3 bases, with 11 bases left between them. Germline CDR1 and CDR2: ENHRY and SYGVKD. The CDR3 runs to 13 residues. The CDR3 DNA reads TGTGCCATCAGGGTAACAGAGGACTATGGCTACACCTTC. Protein sequence: CAIRVTEDYGYTF.

This rearrangement joins TRBV18 to TRBJ1-2, with TRBD1 matching over 9 bases. Germline V gene data show CDR1 as KGHSH and CDR2 as LQKENI. This CDR3 is 16 amino acids long. Trimming removed 2 bases from V and 0 bases from J; junction bases left unmatched: 4. CDR3 DNA: TGTGCCAGCTCACCAAACAGGGGGCCTACTAACTATGGCTACACCTTC. Residues: CASSPNRGPTNYGYTF.

This clone has more than one count but fewer than ten. The V gene is TRBV5-1, the J gene TRBJ1-2, with D perhaps TRBD1 (5 bases). The V end was cut by 0 bases, the J end by 0 bases, with 12 bases between. This CDR3 region has 16 residues. Germline values: CDR1 SGHRS, CDR2 YFSETQ. DNA for the CDR3: TGCGCCAGCAGCTTGGATTCTGGGGGGACTAACTATGGCTACACCTTC. Its translation: CASSLDSGGTNYGYTF.

The V gene is TRBV29-1, the J gene TRBJ1-1; no clear D gene. The CDR3 runs to 13 residues. CDR1 SQVTM and CDR2 ANQGSEA come from the germline V gene. V lost 5 bases and J 5 bases, leaving 15 bases between the germline ends. The CDR3 protein is CSVTPARRTEAFF. The CDR3 region has the DNA TGCAGCGTTACTCCAGCCCGAAGGACTGAAGCTTTCTTT.

This clone was seen just once. This chain links TRBV5-1 with TRBJ1-2; the D gene is possibly TRBD1 (6 bases). Germline V gene sequence: CDR1 SGHRS, CDR2 YFSETQ. V lost 3 bases, J lost 8 bases, and 17 bases lay in between. The length of the CDR3 is 14 residues. The CDR3 loop is CASSSTVQGNGYTF. The CDR3 coding sequence is TGCGCCAGCAGCTCAACCGTTCAGGGGAACGGCTACACCTTC.

The chain has TRBV24-1 and TRBJ2-1; no clear D gene. This CDR3 has 12 amino acids. Trimming took 5 bases from V and 8 from J, leaving 9 bases between them. Looked up from germline, CDR1 is KGHDR and CDR2 is SFDVKD. CDR3 sequence reads: CATSAAGDEQFF. Here the CDR3 DNA reads TGTGCCACCAGTGCTGCAGGCGATGAGCAGTTCTTC.

In this sample, this clone is medium-sized (0.01 to 0.1%). This rearrangement joins TRBV7-9 to TRBJ2-5, with 10 positions matching TRBD2. CDR1 is SEHNR and CDR2 is FQNEAQ in the germline V gene (reference sequence). This CDR3 has 16 amino acids. V shed 6 bases and J 5 bases; nucleotides not matched to a gene: 12. The CDR3 loop reads CASSSRSGGAAETQYF. Written as DNA, the CDR3 is TGTGCCAGCAGTTCCAGAAGCGGGGGGGCCGCTGAGACCCAGTACTTC.